Each of the 29 T cell receptor beta chains below was sequenced from the same sample in a study of early T cells in non-severe SARS-CoV-2 infection. TCRdb re-called the 5' RACE reads with MiXCR, one entry per CDR3 protein. The sample lists some 46,000 distinct CDR3 sequences; around 6.5% were seen once. Sequencing used whole blood, obtained at baseline. These TCRs come from an adult who was a healthcare worker with PCR-confirmed SARS-CoV-2 infection or an uninfected control (not recorded which).

This clonotype was seen a few times. V and J are TRBV6-8 and TRBJ2-7; TRBD2 matches 7 bases. Germline CDR1 reads MNHGY; CDR2 reads SAAAGT. Unmatched junction bases numbered 10, after V lost 0 bases and J lost 5 bases. The length of the CDR3 is 16 residues. The CDR3 coding sequence is TGTGCCAGCAGTTACTCCCGACTAGCCCCCGACGACGAGCAGTACTTC. This codes for CASSYSRLAPDDEQYF.

This clonotype was counted at least ten times. The chain links TRBV28 to TRBJ2-7, with 7 bases lining up with TRBD2. The junction had 8 bases not matched to a gene; V was cut back by 6 bases and J by 3 bases. There are 14 residues in the CDR3. CDR1 is MDHEN, CDR2 SYDVKM, per germline. CDR3 region: CASSFGRTNYEQYF. CDR3 nucleotide sequence: TGTGCCAGCAGCTTCGGGAGGACCAACTACGAGCAGTACTTC.

This CDR3 reads CASSLSGLASSYNEQFF. The CDR3 DNA sequence: TGTGCCAGCAGCTTAAGCGGTCTAGCGTCTTCCTACAATGAGCAGTTCTTC. This chain links TRBV11-1 with TRBJ2-1; tentatively, D is TRBD2 (6 bases). The germline gives CDR1 SGHAT, CDR2 FQDESV (reference sequence). This CDR3 has 17 amino acids. Trimming cost V 2 bases and J 1 base, with 15 bases left between them.

This clonotype was seen at least ten times. The rearrangement joins TRBV29-1 to TRBJ2-3; 11 nucleotides match TRBD2. With V trimmed by 0 bases and J by 1 base, 6 bases remained unmatched. Germline assignment: CDR1 SQVTM and CDR2 ANQGSEA. This CDR3 comprises 17 residues. CDR3 sequence: CSVEDLSSGGRTDTQYF. In nucleotides, the CDR3 is TGCAGCGTTGAAGACCTCTCTAGCGGGGGGCGCACAGATACGCAGTATTTT.

The V and J genes are TRBV9 and TRBJ2-3; 9 bases align to TRBD1. V shed 2 bases, J shed 2 bases, and the junction held 6 bases outside the gene matches. The CDR3 covers 16 residues. Germline V gene lookup returns CDR1 SGDLS and CDR2 YYNGEE. The CDR3 nucleotides are TGTGCCAGCAGCGTTGGACAGGGGACATACACAGATACGCAGTATTTT. The encoded protein is CASSVGQGTYTDTQYF.

This clonotype was counted only a few times. The chain has TRBV7-6 and TRBJ2-2; 8 bases are shared with TRBD1. CDR1 and CDR2 from the germline V gene are SGHVS and FNYEAQ. Trimming removed 5 bases from V and 4 bases from J; junction bases left unmatched: 6. This CDR3 has 15 amino acids. The CDR3 here is CASSQTTGGTGELFF. The DNA for the CDR3 is TGTGCCAGCAGCCAGACAACAGGGGGCACCGGGGAGCTGTTTTTT.

This chain connects TRBV7-2 to TRBJ2-3; no definite D call. V gave up 5 bases and J gave up 1 base, with 7 bases separating them. The V gene's germline CDR1 is SGHTA and CDR2 FQGNSA. The CDR3 consists of 13 residues. The CDR3 is CASSLFRTDTQYF. The CDR3 DNA reads TGTGCCAGCAGCCTCTTCCGCACAGATACGCAGTATTTT.

This clonotype came up a few times. V is TRBV29-1 and J is TRBJ2-3; D call uncertain. The germline V gene encodes CDR1 SQVTM and CDR2 ANQGSEA. The CDR3 consists of 12 residues. Trimming took 1 base from V and 3 from J, leaving 5 bases between them. DNA for the CDR3: TGCAGCGTTGAAGGCGGTACAGATACGCAGTATTTT. It specifies CSVEGGTDTQYF.

CDR3 DNA: TGTGCCAGCAGTTACCGCGGGGACACTGAAGCTTTCTTT. Protein product: CASSYRGDTEAFF. This rearrangement joins TRBV6-5 to TRBJ1-1; D gene uncertain. The germline gives CDR1 MNHEY, CDR2 SVGAGI. V shed 2 bases and J shed 3 bases, with 7 bases lying between them. This CDR3 is 13 amino acids long.

The chain employs TRBV20-1 and TRBJ1-6; a possible D gene is TRBD1 (5 bases). Germline CDR1 is DFQATT and CDR2 is SNEGSKA (reference sequence). V lost 6 bases to trimming and J lost 5 bases, with 20 bases between them. The CDR3 sequence is 16 residues long. The CDR3 sequence is CSAVNDRTGNNSPLHF. The CDR3 nucleotides are TGCAGTGCAGTAAATGATCGTACAGGAAATAATTCACCCCTCCACTTT.

This clonotype was seen ten or more times. This sequence joins TRBV15 and TRBJ1-5; D possibly corresponds to TRBD1 (5 bases). The V and J ends lost 6 bases and 3 bases respectively, with 12 bases between them. This CDR3 is built from 14 residues. The germline V gene encodes CDR1 LNHNV and CDR2 YYDKDF (reference sequence). CDR3 DNA sequence: TGTGCCACCAGGGATGACAGTTCCAATCAGCCCCAGCATTTT. This encodes CATRDDSSNQPQHF.

The rearrangement uses TRBV6-1 and TRBJ1-6; 9 bases line up with TRBD1. The CDR3 length is 14 residues. The V segment lost 7 bases and the J segment 8 bases; nucleotides outside the gene matches: 6. CDR1 is MNHNS and CDR2 is SASEGT in the germline V gene. For the CDR3, the DNA is TGTGCCAGCACCAGGACAGGGGAGGATTCACCCCTCCACTTT. As protein: CASTRTGEDSPLHF.

This clonotype has at least ten counts. The J gene is TRBJ1-3, the V gene TRBV12-3 or TRBV12-4; D remains unclear. Trimming cost V 9 bases and J 8 bases, with 11 bases left between them. This CDR3 region has 11 residues. CDR3 sequence (DNA): TGTGCCAGTTCACCGCGGGACACCATATATTTT. Amino acid sequence: CASSPRDTIYF.

This clonotype was counted at least ten times. The chain combines TRBV9 with TRBJ2-5; 12 nucleotides match TRBD2. The V and J ends lost 0 bases and 3 bases, in that order; junction bases with no gene match: 3. The CDR3 extends over 16 amino acids. Germline CDR1 and CDR2: SGDLS and YYNGEE. CDR3 in amino acids: CASSVVSSGGEETQYF. CDR3 sequence (DNA): TGTGCCAGCAGCGTAGTTTCTAGCGGGGGGGAAGAGACCCAGTACTTC.

The rearrangement joins TRBV7-9 to TRBJ2-3, with D unresolved. Deletions cut 4 bases from V and 2 bases from J, with 13 bases between. CDR3 length: 15 amino acids. Germline loops: CDR1 SEHNR, CDR2 FQNEAQ (reference sequence). CDR3 in amino acids: CASSSNPTITDTQYF. Here the CDR3 DNA reads TGTGCCAGCAGCTCCAACCCGACAATCACAGATACGCAGTATTTT.

This clonotype was counted ten times or more. The CDR3 DNA reads TGTGCCAGCAATTTTAGGGGCACAGATACGCAGTATTTT. Residues: CASNFRGTDTQYF. The chain couples TRBV5-5 to TRBJ2-3, with unresolved D. The V and J ends lost 6 bases and 1 base respectively, with 9 bases between them. Germline CDR1 SGHKS, CDR2 YYEKEE (reference sequence). This CDR3 contains 13 residues. Supplemented by reference TRBV5-5 and TRBJ2-3, the full variable domain reads DAGVTQSPTHLIKTRGQQVTLRCSPISGHKSVSWYQQVLGQGPQFIFQYYEKEERGRGNFPDRFSARQFPNYSSELNVNALLLGDSALYLCASNFRGTDTQYFGPGTRLTVL.

The CDR3 spells CASSQDRSGEETQYF. The CDR3 DNA reads TGTGCCAGCAGCCAAGATCGCAGCGGGGAGGAGACCCAGTACTTC. The chain carries TRBV14 and TRBJ2-5; 7 nucleotides agree with TRBD2. Trimming took 0 bases from V and 5 from J; bases not matched to a gene: 6. Per the germline V gene, CDR1 is SGHDN and CDR2 is FVKESK. The CDR3 has 15 residues.

The CDR3, as DNA: TGTGCCAGCACCCGGGCAGGGAAGGCAGATTATGGCTACACCTTC. Translated: CASTRAGKADYGYTF. The rearrangement joins TRBV3-1 to TRBJ1-2; D is perhaps TRBD1 (5 bases). CDR1 is LGHDT and CDR2 is YNNKEL in the germline V gene (reference sequence). Trimming took 7 bases from V and 5 from J, leaving 20 bases between them. The CDR3 spans 15 residues.

This clonotype came up many times. The CDR3, as DNA: TGCGCCAGCAGCCTAGGACCGGCGTCACCCCTCCACTTT. Its protein product is CASSLGPASPLHF. The V gene is TRBV4-3, the J gene TRBJ1-6; D gene uncertain. Germline CDR1 LGHNA, CDR2 YSLEER. Trimming took off 4 bases at V and 10 bases at J, with 11 bases between the two ends. The CDR3 has 13 amino acids.

This chain links TRBV10-3 with TRBJ2-7; 13 bases are shared with TRBD2. This CDR3 has 17 amino acids. Per the germline V gene, CDR1 is ENHRY and CDR2 is SYGVKD. V gave up 5 bases and J gave up 4 bases; unmatched junction bases: 11. This CDR3 reads CAISRLGLAGEPYEQYF. The DNA for the CDR3 is TGTGCCATCAGTCGCCTAGGACTAGCGGGAGAACCATACGAGCAGTACTTC.

The chain carries TRBV9 and TRBJ2-2, with 7 nucleotides matching TRBD2. CDR3 length equals 18 residues. From germline, CDR1 is SGDLS and CDR2 YYNGEE. The V gene end was trimmed by 4 bases and the J gene end by 1 base; junction bases not matched to a gene: 13. DNA for the CDR3: TGTGCCAGCAGCCCAGAGGGATTAGCGGGCCTGAACACCGGGGAGCTGTTTTTT. Translating gives CASSPEGLAGLNTGELFF.

The V gene is TRBV19, the J gene TRBJ2-2; D gene unclear. CDR1 is LNHDA and CDR2 is SQIVND in the germline V gene (reference sequence). The CDR3 extends over 16 amino acids. V was clipped by 4 bases and J by 7 bases, with 19 bases between them. The CDR3 DNA follows: TGTGCCAGTAGTACCACTACCCCGATCCACGGCGGGGAGCTGTTTTTT. As protein: CASSTTTPIHGGELFF. Drawing the rest from reference TRBV19 and TRBJ2-2, the complete variable domain is DGGITQSPKYLFRKEGQNVTLSCEQNLNHDAMYWYRQDPGQGLRLIYYSQIVNDFQKGDIAEGYSVSREKKESFPLTVTSAQKNPTAFYLCASSTTTPIHGGELFFGEGSRLTVL.

In this sample, this clonotype turned up many times. The J gene is TRBJ1-1, the V gene TRBV30; D is ambiguous. The germline gives CDR1 GTSNPN, CDR2 SVGIG (reference sequence). CDR3 length: 15 amino acids. V lost 4 bases to trimming and J lost 7 bases, with 22 bases between them. CDR3: CAWMEREGFSGEAFF. CDR3 coding DNA: TGTGCCTGGATGGAGAGGGAAGGGTTTTCGGGTGAAGCTTTCTTT.

This clonotype was seen many times. The genes are TRBV7-6 and TRBJ1-4, with a tentative D call TRBD1 (6 bases). Germline V gives CDR1 SGHVS, CDR2 FNYEAQ. The CDR3 contains 16 residues. V gave up 4 bases and J gave up 7 bases, with 19 bases separating them. CDR3: CASSSYGGGQFEKLFF. CDR3 nucleotides: TGTGCCAGCAGCTCATACGGAGGGGGGCAGTTTGAAAAACTGTTTTTT.

This clonotype was found many times. This chain connects TRBV28 to TRBJ2-1, with 10 bases matching TRBD2. This CDR3 is 16 amino acids long. CDR1 is MDHEN and CDR2 is SYDVKM in the germline V gene. The V segment lost 5 bases and the J segment 9 bases; nucleotides outside the gene matches: 13. CDR3 residues: CASSPQLAGWSGEQFF. DNA for the CDR3: TGTGCCAGCAGTCCGCAACTAGCGGGATGGTCTGGTGAGCAGTTCTTC.

This clonotype was seen at least ten times. This chain connects TRBV27 to TRBJ1-1; D is perhaps TRBD1 (6 bases). This CDR3 has 11 residues. Germline CDR1 and CDR2: MNHEY and SMNVEV (reference sequence). The ends were cut back, 7 bases at V and 7 bases at J, with 10 bases in the middle. The CDR3 protein is CASKNRDEAFF. CDR3 nucleotides: TGTGCCAGCAAAAACAGGGATGAAGCTTTCTTT.

This clonotype was picked up many times. The chain couples TRBV7-8 to TRBJ1-6; D ambiguous. V was clipped by 2 bases and J by 11 bases, with 7 bases between them. The CDR3 consists of 12 residues. Germline CDR1 SGHVS, CDR2 FQNEAQ. Written as DNA, the CDR3 is TGTGCCAGCAGCTTAAACCCTCCACCCCTCCACTTT. Its translation: CASSLNPPPLHF.

The chain couples TRBV14 to TRBJ2-3, with 9 bases aligning to TRBD1. Germline V gene lookup returns CDR1 SGHDN and CDR2 FVKESK. With 1 base clipped from V and 6 bases from J, the junction kept 11 bases outside the gene matches. The CDR3 has 17 residues. CDR3 region: CASSQVLWDRADDTQYF. The CDR3 bases are TGTGCCAGCAGCCAAGTTTTGTGGGACAGGGCGGATGATACGCAGTATTTT.

This clonotype was counted ten times or more. This sequence joins TRBV5-4 and TRBJ2-3; 8 bases fit TRBD2. The CDR3 totals 16 residues. Germline V CDR1 and CDR2: SGHNT, YYREEE (reference sequence). V lost 1 base to trimming and J lost 2 bases; unmatched junction nucleotides: 6. CDR3 sequence: CASSLFVSGATDTQYF. The CDR3 nucleotides read TGTGCCAGCAGCTTGTTTGTTAGCGGGGCCACAGATACGCAGTATTTT.